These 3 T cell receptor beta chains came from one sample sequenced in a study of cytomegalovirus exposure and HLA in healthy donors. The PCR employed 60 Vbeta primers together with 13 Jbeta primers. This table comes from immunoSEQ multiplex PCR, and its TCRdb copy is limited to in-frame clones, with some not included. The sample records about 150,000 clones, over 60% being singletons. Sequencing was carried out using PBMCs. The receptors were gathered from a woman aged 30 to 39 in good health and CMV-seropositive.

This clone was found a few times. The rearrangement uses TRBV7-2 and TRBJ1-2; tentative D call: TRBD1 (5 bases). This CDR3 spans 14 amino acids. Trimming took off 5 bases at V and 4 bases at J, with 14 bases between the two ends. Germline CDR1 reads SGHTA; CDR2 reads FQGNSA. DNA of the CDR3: TGTGCCAGCAGCCGACAACCTACAGGCTATGGCTACACCTTC. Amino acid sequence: CASSRQPTGYGYTF.

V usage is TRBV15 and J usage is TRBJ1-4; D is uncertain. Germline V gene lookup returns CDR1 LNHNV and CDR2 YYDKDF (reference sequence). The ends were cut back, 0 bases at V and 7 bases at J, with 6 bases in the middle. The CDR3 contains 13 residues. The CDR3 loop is CATSRDLLEKLFF. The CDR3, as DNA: TGTGCCACCAGCAGAGATCTTCTTGAAAAACTGTTTTTT.

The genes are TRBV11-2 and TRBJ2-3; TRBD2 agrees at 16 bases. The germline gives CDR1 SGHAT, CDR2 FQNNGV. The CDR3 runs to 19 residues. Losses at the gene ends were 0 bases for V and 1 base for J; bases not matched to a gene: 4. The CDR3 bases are TGTGCCAGCAGCTTAGAGGGACTAGCGGGGGGGCGGGGCACAGATACGCAGTATTTT. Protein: CASSLEGLAGGRGTDTQYF.